Listed here are 17 T cell receptor beta chains from one sample, sequenced in a study of T cells in Graves' hyperthyroidism and ophthalmopathy. RNA transcripts provided the source from which TCR beta CDR3 regions were amplified. RT-PCR in the first round (using the HTBI primer set) targeted the TCR CDR3. TCRdb re-called the multiplex PCR reads with MiXCR, one entry per CDR3 protein. The data hold under 400,000 distinct CDR3 sequences, with around a sixth observed a single time. Specimen: blood. The receptors here all came from a woman aged 50 to 60 with Graves' hyperthyroidism.

This rearrangement joins TRBV9 to TRBJ2-7, with D possibly TRBD1 on 6 matching bases. This CDR3 contains 15 residues. The germline V and J ends were trimmed by 0 bases and 2 bases, with 12 bases remaining between them. The V gene's germline CDR1 is SGDLS and CDR2 YYNGEE. The CDR3 spells CASSVEGHQTYEQYF. CDR3 coding DNA: TGTGCCAGCAGCGTAGAGGGACACCAAACCTACGAGCAGTACTTC.

This clonotype turned up a few times. CDR3 sequence: CSASQGAASYNSPLHF. CDR3 coding DNA: TGCAGTGCGTCACAGGGGGCGGCCTCCTATAATTCACCCCTCCACTTT. The rearrangement links TRBV20-1 to TRBJ1-6; TRBD1 matches at 9 bases. The CDR3 sequence is 16 residues long. CDR1 and CDR2 (germline): DFQATT, SNEGSKA (reference sequence). Trimming at V came to 6 bases and at J to 0 bases, leaving 6 bases not matched to a gene.

V usage is TRBV7-8 and J usage is TRBJ2-3, with 14 nucleotides matching TRBD2. This CDR3 is 19 amino acids long. From germline, CDR1 is SGHVS and CDR2 FQNEAQ. V was clipped by 3 bases and J by 0 bases; unmatched bases: 8. The CDR3 nucleotides read TGTGCCAGCAGCTTCCCACGAGGGACTAGCGGGGGTAGCACAGATACGCAGTATTTT. It is translated as CASSFPRGTSGGSTDTQYF.

This clonotype was picked up a small number of times. The V and J genes are TRBV7-9 and TRBJ1-2; perhaps TRBD1 as D (6 bases). Trimming shortened V by 11 bases and J by 7 bases, and 11 bases separated the two germline ends. CDR1 and CDR2 (germline): SEHNR, FQNEAQ (reference sequence). CDR3 length: 10 residues. The CDR3 nucleotides read TGTGCCCTCGGGGGCTTTGGCTACACCTTC. It codes for CALGGFGYTF.

This clonotype has more than one count but fewer than ten. The J gene is TRBJ2-1, the V gene TRBV11-2; no clear D. In germline, CDR1 is SGHAT, CDR2 FQNNGV. The CDR3 spans 15 residues. Between the trimmed V and J ends, which lost 3 bases and 8 bases, there was a span of 17 bases. CDR3 region: CASSLRYSVGDEQFF. CDR3 bases: TGTGCCAGCAGCTTGAGGTATTCAGTGGGCGATGAGCAGTTCTTC.

Many counts were recorded for this clonotype. This sequence joins TRBV6-1 and TRBJ1-2, with a weak D call TRBD1 (6 bases). V shed 1 base and J shed 8 bases, with 23 bases lying between them. The CDR3 covers 17 residues. Germline CDR1 reads MNHNS; CDR2 reads SASEGT. The CDR3 DNA reads TGTGCCAGCAGTGAAGAGTACTGGGTCTCCGAGGGGGGAGGCTACACCTTC. This translates into CASSEEYWVSEGGGYTF.

This clonotype was counted ten times or more. The V call is TRBV5-1, the J call TRBJ2-1, with no clear D. The CDR3 length is 16 residues. Trimming removed 0 bases from V and 0 bases from J, with 10 bases in between. Per germline, CDR1 SGHRS and CDR2 YFSETQ. The CDR3 DNA follows: TGCGCCAGCAGCTTGGTCGCCCCAAGCTCCTACAATGAGCAGTTCTTC. Translated: CASSLVAPSSYNEQFF.

This clonotype has more than one count but fewer than ten. The chain is built from TRBV5-1 and TRBJ2-5, with a possible D match to TRBD2 (7 bases). V was trimmed by 0 bases and J by 4 bases, leaving 13 bases between them. Looked up from germline, CDR1 is SGHRS and CDR2 is YFSETQ. CDR3 length equals 15 residues. CDR3: CASSLAAGARETQYF. CDR3 sequence (DNA): TGCGCCAGCAGCTTGGCCGCGGGGGCTCGAGAGACCCAGTACTTC.

The V gene is TRBV7-3, the J gene TRBJ2-1, with 7 nucleotides matching TRBD2. Germline assignment: CDR1 SGHTA and CDR2 FQGTGA. Trimming took 3 bases from V and 4 from J; bases not matched to a gene: 12. The CDR3 has 17 amino acids. For the CDR3, the DNA is TGTGCCAGCAGCTTCTATCGGCCGGGGAGGGCTTACAATGAGCAGTTCTTC. The encoded protein is CASSFYRPGRAYNEQFF.

There are a few counts of this clonotype. The chain is built from TRBV7-2 and TRBJ2-1; D may be TRBD2 (6 bases). The CDR3 totals 15 residues. Between the trimmed V and J ends, which lost 2 bases and 3 bases, there was a span of 11 bases. Germline V gene data show CDR1 as SGHTA and CDR2 as FQGNSA. The CDR3 protein is CASSLWNSGYNEQFF. CDR3 sequence (DNA): TGTGCCAGCAGCTTATGGAATAGCGGCTACAATGAGCAGTTCTTC.

This clonotype was observed at least ten times. This rearrangement joins TRBV6-1 to TRBJ2-7, with D possibly being TRBD1 or TRBD2 (6 bases each). Trimming shortened V by 5 bases and J by 5 bases, and 10 bases separated the two germline ends. Germline CDR1 MNHNS, CDR2 SASEGT. The CDR3 totals 12 residues. CDR3 nucleotide sequence: TGTGCCAGCAGTAGGAGGGGGGACGAGCAGTACGTC. Protein product: CASSRRGDEQYV.

Ten or more counts support this clonotype. V is TRBV13 and J is TRBJ2-4; perhaps TRBD1 as D (6 bases). The CDR3 is made up of 15 amino acids. The ends were cut back, 4 bases at V and 1 base at J, with 11 bases in the middle. Germline V gene lookup returns CDR1 PRHDT and CDR2 FYEKMQ (reference sequence). In nucleotides, the CDR3 is TGTGCCAGCAGCTCTCCCACAGGGGCCAAAAACATTCAGTACTTC. This translates into CASSSPTGAKNIQYF.

This clonotype was seen a handful of times. J is TRBJ2-3 and V is TRBV5-6; 11 positions agree with TRBD2. J was trimmed by 4 bases and V by 4 bases; bases with no gene match: 8. The CDR3 consists of 16 residues. In germline, CDR1 is SGHDT, CDR2 YYEEEE. CDR3 in DNA: TGTGCCAGCAGCGCGAAACTAGCGGGGGCTGCAGATACGCAGTATTTT. Translation gives CASSAKLAGAADTQYF. Using reference TRBV5-6 and TRBJ2-3 for the parts outside the CDR3, the full variable domain is DAGVTQSPTHLIKTRGQQVTLRCSPKSGHDTVSWYQQALGQGPQFIFQYYEEEERQRGNFPDRFSGHQFPNYSSELNVNALLLGDSALYLCASSAKLAGAADTQYFGPGTRLTVL.

The chain employs TRBV28 and TRBJ2-7; D remains unclear. The V and J ends lost 6 bases and 4 bases respectively, with 19 bases between them. CDR1 is MDHEN, CDR2 SYDVKM, per germline. The CDR3 contains 15 residues. For the CDR3, the DNA is TGTGCCAGCAGCCAAATAAACACGTCCCCTTACGAGCAGTACTTC. It encodes CASSQINTSPYEQYF.

The table lists this clonotype with a count of one. The chain has TRBV10-3 and TRBJ2-1, with D perhaps assigned TRBD1 or TRBD2 (5 bases each). Trimming removed 8 bases from V and 2 bases from J, with 7 bases in between. Looked up from germline, CDR1 is ENHRY and CDR2 is SYGVKD. The CDR3 has 12 residues. The CDR3 reads CAIGGTYNEQFF. The DNA of the CDR3 is TGTGCCATCGGGGGAACCTACAATGAGCAGTTCTTC.

Ten or more counts support this clonotype. V is TRBV5-1 and J is TRBJ1-1, with D possibly TRBD1 on 5 matching bases. Germline V gene data show CDR1 as SGHRS and CDR2 as YFSETQ. CDR3 length equals 14 residues. Trimming removed 0 bases from V and 4 bases from J, with 10 bases in between. CDR3 residues: CASSLVLGGTEAFF. The CDR3, as DNA: TGCGCCAGCAGCTTGGTCCTTGGGGGCACTGAAGCTTTCTTT.

The rearrangement links TRBV19 to TRBJ2-2; possibly TRBD1 or TRBD2 for D (5 bases each). The V end was cut by 7 bases, the J end by 7 bases, with 19 bases between. This CDR3 region has 15 residues. CDR1 is LNHDA, CDR2 SQIVND, per germline (reference sequence). The CDR3 sequence: CASKPGRRGGGELFF. The CDR3 DNA is TGTGCCAGTAAACCGGGACGTCGGGGCGGCGGGGAGCTGTTTTTT.